This T cell receptor (beta chain) was captured in a study of cytomegalovirus exposure and HLA in healthy donors. The germline V gene encodes CDR1 MNHNS and CDR2 SASEGT. Trimming stripped 5 bases from V and 3 bases from J, with 14 bases between. The CDR3 is 14 residues long. The PCR ran on 60 Vbeta and 13 Jbeta primers. Repertoires were generated with immunoSEQ multiplex PCR, while TCRdb's copy carries only in-frame clones and drops some. The sample lists fewer than 250,000 clones, approximately 80% seen once, with about 10% in the top ten. This sequence was found in a woman aged 45 to 65 in good health and CMV-seropositive. The chain joins TRBV6-1 to TRBJ2-7, with a possible D match to TRBD2 (6 bases). Sample: PBMCs. The CDR3 sequence is CASSLGTGHYEQYF. The CDR3 bases are TGTGCCAGCAGTCTTGGGACTGGGCACTACGAGCAGTACTTC.